This T cell receptor beta chain is from a study of T-cell memory formation after mild COVID-19. Findings of the study overall: CM and EM subsets held most contracting CD4+ clones; EMRA held CD8+ ones. Second-wave clones peaking on day 37 lacked confirmed SARS-CoV-2 specificity. There was a balanced CD4/CD8 profile in clones contracting day 15 to 85, and later expanders leaned CD4+.

This clonotype showed up many times. Its target is not known. The TCR alpha and TCR beta cDNA libraries, bearing sample barcodes and UMIs, were generated by 5'RACE using constant-segment primers. In TCRdb, the 5' RACE reads were re-called with MiXCR into one record per CDR3 protein. Here the sample spans just under 350,000 distinct CDR3 sequences, approximately 12% being singletons. The V gene end was trimmed by 5 bases and the J gene end by 0 bases; junction bases not matched to a gene: 4. Germline V lookup: CDR1 SGHTA, CDR2 FQGNSA. The CDR3 runs to 14 residues. The TCR was taken from a man in his late teens or twenties who had mild COVID-19 (a few samples of this study predate the infection). Cell type and time point are not known. The chain is built from TRBV7-2 and TRBJ2-7; 7 nucleotides align to TRBD2. The source material was PBMCs or a T cell subset sorted from them (not recorded which). CDR3 sequence reads: CASSASGNSYEQYF. The CDR3 DNA sequence: TGTGCCAGCAGCGCCAGCGGGAACTCCTACGAGCAGTACTTC.